This T cell receptor (beta chain) is from a study of cytomegalovirus exposure and HLA in healthy donors. General study results and limits: Researchers counted some 150 TCR beta chains as cytomegalovirus-associated. From TCR beta sequences, most subjects' HLA-A and HLA-B alleles were reportedly predicted accurately. No immune exposure information besides CMV serostatus was available. The dataset shows that most TCR sequences were rare, while some public TCRs occurred in many donors.

CDR1 ENHRY and CDR2 SYGVKD come from the germline V gene. The ends were cut back, 0 bases at V and 7 bases at J, with 9 bases in the middle. The CDR3 spans 14 residues. The study ran its PCR with 60 Vbeta and 13 Jbeta primers. Produced via immunoSEQ multiplex PCR; TCRdb's table is partial and in-frame only. The sample shows more than 95,000 clones, over 9.5% of them seen only once. As for this clone: Its antigen is unidentified.

The clonotype was recovered from a man aged 40-55 years in good health and CMV-seropositive. The V and J genes are TRBV10-3 and TRBJ2-2; D may be TRBD2 (5 bases). Sequenced: PBMCs. CDR3 sequence: CAISESSGNGELFF. CDR3 nucleotide sequence: TGTGCCATCAGTGAGTCCTCCGGGAACGGGGAGCTGTTTTTT.